This TCR beta chain was retrieved from a study of blood T cell repertoires in COVID-19. For the study at large: Acute and convalescent COVID-19 specimens originated in the United States, Italy and Spain. Sample material is recorded as cDNA or gDNA derived from T cells, B-cell-depleted T cells, or PBMCs.

V shed 7 bases, J shed 5 bases, and the junction held 2 bases outside the gene matches. The germline gives CDR1 MNHEY, CDR2 SVGAGI. This CDR3 is built from 13 residues. In the original workflow: Estimates of nucleated cell counts were drawn from the amplification of reference gene primers. Produced via immunoSEQ multiplex PCR; TCRdb's table is partial and in-frame only. The V and J calls and clone size were taken over from that table, and D and trimming were inferred from the DNA. Of 45,000 to 50,000 clones listed, 83% are singletons. This clone was seen many times. The receptor's source is a man of 80 years or more in a cohort sampled during active COVID-19. Input material: peripheral blood. The chain has TRBV6-5 and TRBJ2-7; 13 bases fit TRBD2. The CDR3 region has the DNA TGTGCCAGCACCGGGACTAGCGGGAACGAGCAGTACTTC. Protein: CASTGTSGNEQYF.